This entry lists 17 T cell receptor beta chains sequenced from one sample in a study of shared clonotypes between healthy human individuals. CD45RO-negative CD8 cells positively selected for CCR7 made up the naive population, which excluded terminally differentiated effector memory CD45RA+ cells. Sequencing was performed with immunoSEQ multiplex PCR; in TCRdb, only in-frame clones are kept and a portion is missing. The sample holds about 600,000 clones, roughly 98% seen once. Material: naive CD8+ T cells sorted from blood. These receptors originate from a young man in good health.

This chain joins TRBV6-4 and TRBJ2-5; D not certain. CDR1 and CDR2 (germline): MRHNA, SNTAGT. This CDR3 contains 14 residues. V shed 1 base and J shed 3 bases, with 9 bases lying between them. For the CDR3, the DNA is TGTGCCAGCAGTGACTTGGTAAGGGAAGAGACCCAGTACTTC. Protein sequence: CASSDLVREETQYF.

This rearrangement joins TRBV6-1 to TRBJ2-7; D remains unclear. CDR3 length: 11 amino acids. Trimming removed 8 bases from V and 6 bases from J, with 11 bases in between. Germline lookup yields CDR1 MNHNS and CDR2 SASEGT. CDR3 bases: TGTGCCAGCGACCAAGAGCTCGAGCAGTACTTC. As protein: CASDQELEQYF.

The rearrangement joins TRBV27 to TRBJ1-2, with 11 bases that match TRBD1. The CDR3 consists of 16 residues. Unmatched junction bases numbered 10, after V lost 6 bases and J lost 4 bases. Germline lookup yields CDR1 MNHEY and CDR2 SMNVEV (reference sequence). In DNA, the CDR3 is TGTGCCAGCAGCAATTTGGTCGGACAGGGGGCCTATGGCTACACCTTC. Translated: CASSNLVGQGAYGYTF.

The chain joins TRBV29-1 to TRBJ2-5; the D is unclear. Germline V gene data show CDR1 as SQVTM and CDR2 as ANQGSEA. The CDR3 loop spans 13 amino acids. V lost 6 bases to trimming and J lost 8 bases, with 19 bases between them. Written as DNA, the CDR3 is TGCAGCGTGCCCCTCGGGCTTGGGCGAACCCAGTACTTC. This sequence encodes CSVPLGLGRTQYF.

The chain is built from TRBV7-9 and TRBJ2-1; D not certain. CDR3 size: 13 residues. Trimming left V 5 bases short and J 7 bases short, with 12 bases between. CDR1 SEHNR and CDR2 FQNEAQ come from the germline V gene (reference sequence). The CDR3 loop reads CASSQVSRNEQFF. DNA of the CDR3: TGTGCCAGCAGCCAAGTCTCAAGGAATGAGCAGTTCTTC.

The CDR3 loop reads CASSPSDGSNQPQHF. The DNA for the CDR3 is TGTGCCAGCAGCCCGAGCGACGGGAGCAATCAGCCCCAGCATTTT. The rearrangement joins TRBV11-2 to TRBJ1-5; D remains unclear. Looked up from germline, CDR1 is SGHAT and CDR2 is FQNNGV. CDR3 size: 15 residues. Between the trimmed V and J ends, which lost 5 bases and 1 base, there was a span of 12 bases. Supplemented by reference TRBV11-2 and TRBJ1-5, the full variable domain reads EAGVAQSPRYKIIEKRQSVAFWCNPISGHATLYWYQQILGQGPKLLIQFQNNGVVDDSQLPKDRFSAERLKGVDSTLKIQPAKLEDSAVYLCASSPSDGSNQPQHFGDGTRLSIL.

This clone was seen only once. The chain is built from TRBV15 and TRBJ2-1; 7 nucleotides align to TRBD2. The CDR3 extends over 14 amino acids. From germline, CDR1 is LNHNV and CDR2 YYDKDF (reference sequence). The V gene end was trimmed by 5 bases and the J gene end by 5 bases; junction bases not matched to a gene: 6. CDR3 sequence reads: CATSGGRSNNEQFF. The DNA of the CDR3 is TGTGCCACCAGCGGCGGGAGAAGTAACAATGAGCAGTTCTTC.

V and J are TRBV28 and TRBJ2-2; D call uncertain. The CDR3 is 13 residues long. CDR1 and CDR2 from the germline V gene are MDHEN and SYDVKM. Trimming took 1 base from V and 4 from J, leaving 4 bases between them. The CDR3 loop reads CASSLSVTGELFF. The CDR3 DNA follows: TGTGCCAGCAGTTTATCTGTCACCGGGGAGCTGTTTTTT.

J is TRBJ2-7 and V is TRBV11-2, with a tentative D call TRBD2 (6 bases). From germline, CDR1 is SGHAT and CDR2 FQNNGV. The CDR3 consists of 15 residues. The V end was cut by 5 bases, the J end by 0 bases, with 14 bases between. The CDR3 sequence: CASSLGLISSYEQYF. The DNA of the CDR3 is TGTGCCAGCAGCCTAGGACTAATAAGCTCCTACGAGCAGTACTTC. Variable domain in full (rest from reference TRBV11-2 and TRBJ2-7): EAGVAQSPRYKIIEKRQSVAFWCNPISGHATLYWYQQILGQGPKLLIQFQNNGVVDDSQLPKDRFSAERLKGVDSTLKIQPAKLEDSAVYLCASSLGLISSYEQYFGPGTRLTVT.

The V and J genes are TRBV10-2 and TRBJ2-3, with D maybe TRBD2 (6 bases). The V and J ends lost 3 bases and 4 bases respectively, with 20 bases between them. This CDR3 spans 17 amino acids. CDR1 is WSHSY and CDR2 is SAAADI in the germline V gene. The CDR3 region has the DNA TGCGCCAGCAGTGAAGGAAGGCGGGACGACCAGCCAGATACGCAGTATTTT. Translating it yields CASSEGRRDDQPDTQYF.

The J gene is TRBJ2-1, the V gene TRBV6-1, with TRBD2 as a possible D gene (5 bases). The V end lost 1 base, the J end lost 2 bases, and 9 bases lay between the germline ends. The CDR3 extends over 15 amino acids. CDR1 MNHNS and CDR2 SASEGT come from the germline V gene. The CDR3 spells CASSEGVGTYNEQFF. The CDR3 DNA follows: TGTGCCAGCAGTGAAGGGGTCGGGACCTACAATGAGCAGTTCTTC.

The chain recombines TRBV9 with TRBJ1-2; TRBD1 matches at 10 bases. Germline lookup yields CDR1 SGDLS and CDR2 YYNGEE. This CDR3 is built from 16 residues. The J segment lost 8 bases and the V segment lost 4 bases, leaving 14 bases of the junction unmatched. Here the CDR3 reads CASSPLSGTGAEGYTF. The CDR3 nucleotides read TGTGCCAGCAGCCCGCTATCCGGGACAGGGGCTGAAGGCTACACCTTC. The full variable domain, with the rest looked up from reference TRBV9 and TRBJ1-2, is DSGVTQTPKHLITATGQRVTLRCSPRSGDLSVYWYQQSLDQGLQFLIQYYNGEERAKGNILERFSAQQFPDLHSELNLSSLELGDSALYFCASSPLSGTGAEGYTFGSGTRLTVV.

The V gene is TRBV6-5, the J gene TRBJ2-2; D uncertain. Germline CDR1 MNHEY, CDR2 SVGAGI. The CDR3 is 14 amino acids. The V end was cut by 0 bases, the J end by 8 bases, with 10 bases between. CDR3 in amino acids: CASSYSIGGGELFF. CDR3 sequence (DNA): TGTGCCAGCAGTTACTCGATTGGTGGAGGGGAGCTGTTTTTT.

This rearrangement joins TRBV2 to TRBJ2-7, with D perhaps TRBD2 (5 bases). Per the germline V gene, CDR1 is SNHLY and CDR2 is FYNNEI. The CDR3 contains 13 residues. Between the trimmed V and J ends, which lost 4 bases and 9 bases, there was a span of 16 bases. The CDR3 DNA is TGTGCCAGCAGTGGATTCAAGGGAAGCGGGCAGTACTTC. Encoded protein: CASSGFKGSGQYF.

This clone was observed a single time. Distinct nucleotide sequences in the sample also encode this CDR3. The chain recombines TRBV9 with TRBJ1-2; no reliable D call. Germline lookup yields CDR1 SGDLS and CDR2 YYNGEE. With 3 bases removed from V and 9 bases from J, the gap between germline ends came to 6 bases. The CDR3 has 10 amino acids. CDR3 sequence reads: CASSGRSYTF. CDR3 sequence (DNA): TGTGCCAGCAGCGGGAGAAGCTACACCTTC.

The rearrangement joins TRBV11-2 to TRBJ2-7; the D is unclear. V was clipped by 1 base and J by 2 bases, with 9 bases between them. The CDR3 is made up of 14 amino acids. Germline CDR1 SGHAT, CDR2 FQNNGV. CDR3 bases: TGTGCCAGCAGCTTAGTAGGGCCAACCTACGAGCAGTACTTC. Translation: CASSLVGPTYEQYF.

The CDR3: CASSLPGLAGVGTYEQYF. The CDR3 DNA reads TGTGCCAGTAGTCTCCCGGGACTAGCGGGAGTTGGGACCTACGAGCAGTACTTC. This chain links TRBV19 with TRBJ2-7, with 14 nucleotides matching TRBD2. The CDR3 has 18 amino acids. After removal of 5 bases from V and 2 bases from J, the junction contained 11 bases not matched to a gene. Germline-derived CDR1 and CDR2 are LNHDA and SQIVND (reference sequence).